The 25 T cell receptor beta chains in this list originate from one sample, sequenced in a study of PD-L1 blockade in urothelial cancer. Data came from immunoSEQ multiplex PCR; TCRdb stores just in-frame clones and leaves some out. The data show about 74,000 clones, with around 84% seen just once and roughly 4.8% held by the top ten. Source: PBMCs, taken around atezolizumab (anti-PD-L1) treatment. Source of these receptors: an older man with urothelial cancer.

This chain links TRBV19 with TRBJ2-5; TRBD1 aligns across 9 bases. Germline CDR1 LNHDA, CDR2 SQIVND (reference sequence). The CDR3 totals 15 residues. V shed 2 bases and J 4 bases; nucleotides not matched to a gene: 5. The CDR3 coding sequence is TGTGCCAGTAGTATACAGGACAGGGGTGGAGAGACCCAGTACTTC. This codes for CASSIQDRGGETQYF.

The chain links TRBV19 to TRBJ1-5; 8 bases match TRBD1. The CDR3 consists of 16 residues. J was trimmed by 0 bases and V by 10 bases; bases with no gene match: 11. Germline CDR1 reads LNHDA; CDR2 reads SQIVND (reference sequence). The DNA for the CDR3 is TGTGCCACTAAAACCACTGGGACAGGTAGCAATCAGCCCCAGCATTTT. Translating gives CATKTTGTGSNQPQHF.

J is TRBJ2-7 and V is TRBV4-1; TRBD2 might be the D (7 bases). The ends were cut back, 0 bases at V and 9 bases at J, with 21 bases in the middle. CDR1 and CDR2 (germline): MGHRA, YSYEKL. The CDR3 totals 16 residues. CDR3 sequence: CASSQERGGPPKLQYF. The CDR3, as DNA: TGCGCCAGCAGCCAAGAAAGGGGGGGCCCCCCGAAGTTGCAGTACTTC.

The chain joins TRBV19 to TRBJ2-5; TRBD2 agrees at 7 bases. Germline assignment: CDR1 LNHDA and CDR2 SQIVND (reference sequence). After removal of 3 bases from V and 2 bases from J, the junction contained 12 bases not matched to a gene. The length of the CDR3 is 17 residues. The CDR3 protein is CASSIVAASGPQETQYF. The CDR3 region has the DNA TGTGCCAGTAGTATCGTTGCGGCTAGCGGCCCTCAAGAGACCCAGTACTTC.

V and J are TRBV27 and TRBJ2-3; 8 bases align to TRBD2. Germline-derived CDR1 and CDR2 are MNHEY and SMNVEV (reference sequence). Trimming cost V 5 bases and J 2 bases; bases outside gene matches: 12. The CDR3 is made up of 17 amino acids. Written as DNA, the CDR3 is TGTGCCAGCAGTCCCCTAGGTCTAGCGGGTATCACAGATACGCAGTATTTT. Translating it yields CASSPLGLAGITDTQYF.

This clone is judged medium-sized (0.01 to 0.1%). The gene calls are TRBV2 and TRBJ1-2, with 7 bases matching TRBD1. Trimming at V came to 7 bases and at J to 0 bases, leaving 2 bases not matched to a gene. Germline V CDR1 and CDR2: SNHLY, FYNNEI. CDR3 size: 13 residues. The CDR3 sequence is CASTGQTNYGYTF. Written as DNA, the CDR3 is TGTGCCAGCACGGGACAGACTAACTATGGCTACACCTTC.

The V and J genes are TRBV4-2 and TRBJ1-2; D unresolved. Trimming shortened V by 0 bases and J by 6 bases, and 20 bases separated the two germline ends. Germline CDR1 is LGHNA and CDR2 is YNFKEQ. CDR3 length equals 17 residues. CDR3 sequence: CASSQDSRGQPIDGYTF. The DNA of the CDR3 is TGTGCCAGCAGCCAAGATAGCAGAGGGCAGCCTATTGATGGCTACACCTTC.

This chain connects TRBV10-1 to TRBJ2-1; TRBD2 agrees at 11 bases. CDR1 is WNHNN and CDR2 is SYGVQD in the germline V gene (reference sequence). The CDR3 is made up of 15 amino acids. Trimming removed 0 bases from V and 6 bases from J; junction bases left unmatched: 1. Written as DNA, the CDR3 is TGCGCCAGCAGTGAGTCACTAGCGGGAGTCAATGAGCAGTTCTTC. The encoded protein is CASSESLAGVNEQFF.

This rearrangement joins TRBV5-1 to TRBJ2-5; 8 bases map to TRBD1. Germline loops: CDR1 SGHRS, CDR2 YFSETQ. This CDR3 is built from 15 residues. The trim removed 0 bases at V and 5 bases at J, leaving 6 bases unmatched. The CDR3 coding sequence is TGCGCCAGCAGCTTGGGGACAGGGTGGCTCGAGACCCAGTACTTC. The encoded protein is CASSLGTGWLETQYF.

V is TRBV11-2 and J is TRBJ2-2; 10 bases fit TRBD1. Germline V gives CDR1 SGHAT, CDR2 FQNNGV. With 2 bases clipped from V and 6 bases from J, the junction kept 9 bases outside the gene matches. The CDR3 contains 17 residues. CDR3 DNA: TGTGCCAGCAGCTTATTTGGGACAGGGGTGTTTCCCGGGGAGCTGTTTTTT. Protein: CASSLFGTGVFPGELFF.

Only a few counts were recorded for this clone. J is TRBJ1-5 and V is TRBV1; the DNA was not compared with TRBD1, the D call given in the table. TRBV1 is a pseudogene segment. The CDR3 contains 15 residues. The CDR3 loop is CTSSQDTGSNQPQHF. The CDR3 nucleotides read TGCACCAGCAGCCAAGACACAGGGAGCAATCAGCCCCAGCATTTT.

The rearrangement uses TRBV19 and TRBJ2-5, with 12 nucleotides matching TRBD2. The CDR3 is 15 residues long. The germline V gene has CDR1 LNHDA and CDR2 SQIVND (reference sequence). The V gene end was trimmed by 4 bases and the J gene end by 5 bases; junction bases not matched to a gene: 5. The CDR3 protein is CASSKTSGRGETQYF. CDR3 bases: TGTGCCAGTAGTAAGACTAGCGGGAGAGGGGAGACCCAGTACTTC.

The chain links TRBV5-1 to TRBJ1-5, with 7 bases aligning to TRBD1. The germline CDR1 and CDR2 sequences are SGHRS and YFSETQ. V gave up 4 bases and J gave up 6 bases; unmatched junction bases: 22. The CDR3 loop spans 19 amino acids. The CDR3 is CASSHSPGTAKEKGQPQHF. The CDR3 coding sequence is TGCGCCAGCAGCCATTCTCCAGGGACAGCGAAGGAGAAAGGTCAGCCCCAGCATTTT.

This clone was observed once. CDR3 residues: CASTERLGRAFF. CDR3 nucleotide sequence: TGTGCCAGCACCGAGAGGCTCGGGAGAGCTTTCTTT. The chain carries TRBV2 and TRBJ1-1; D is unclear. The CDR3 is 12 amino acids. Between the trimmed V and J ends, which lost 7 bases and 10 bases, there was a span of 16 bases. CDR1 is SNHLY, CDR2 FYNNEI, per germline.

This rearrangement joins TRBV19 to TRBJ2-2; 7 nucleotides match TRBD2. The V gene's germline CDR1 is LNHDA and CDR2 SQIVND (reference sequence). J was trimmed by 3 bases and V by 1 base; bases with no gene match: 2. The CDR3 loop spans 15 amino acids. This chain's CDR3 is CASSIGGSDTGELFF. The CDR3 DNA sequence: TGTGCCAGTAGTATAGGCGGGAGCGACACCGGGGAGCTGTTTTTT.

The CDR3: CASRIDRGVYEQYF. The CDR3 nucleotides read TGTGCCAGCCGAATCGACAGGGGGGTCTACGAGCAGTACTTC. V usage is TRBV6-5 and J usage is TRBJ2-7, with 9 bases lining up with TRBD1. Germline trimming cut 8 bases from V and 3 bases from J; bases unmatched to any gene: 8. Germline CDR1 is MNHEY and CDR2 is SVGAGI. The CDR3 extends over 14 amino acids.

J is TRBJ2-7 and V is TRBV15, with 10 bases fitting TRBD1. Trimming took 3 bases from V and 3 from J; bases not matched to a gene: 2. CDR1 LNHNV and CDR2 YYDKDF come from the germline V gene (reference sequence). CDR3 length equals 14 residues. The CDR3 DNA sequence: TGTGCCACCAGCAGCCGGGACAGGGGCTACGAGCAGTACTTC. Protein product: CATSSRDRGYEQYF.

This clone turned up a few times. The rearrangement joins TRBV5-4 to TRBJ1-2; D unclear. CDR1 and CDR2 (germline): SGHNT, YYREEE (reference sequence). The V gene lost 2 bases and the J gene lost 3 bases, with 8 bases spanning the gap. The CDR3 runs 13 residues. The chain's CDR3 is CASSFKGDYGYTF. As DNA, the CDR3 is TGTGCCAGCAGCTTTAAGGGAGACTATGGCTACACCTTC.

J is TRBJ2-3 and V is TRBV29-1; D is unclear. From germline, CDR1 is SQVTM and CDR2 ANQGSEA. There are 10 residues in the CDR3. Trimming stripped 7 bases from V and 1 base from J, with 3 bases between. CDR3 in amino acids: CSAGTDTQYF. In DNA form, the CDR3 reads TGCAGCGCGGGCACAGATACGCAGTATTTT.

This chain uses TRBV6-6 with TRBJ2-7, with TRBD2 matching 7 bases. This CDR3 region has 16 residues. Per germline, CDR1 MNHNY and CDR2 SVGAGI (reference sequence). J lost 3 bases, V lost 6 bases, and 14 bases had no gene match. CDR3 bases: TGTGCCAGCAGCCTCCCCTCGGCAGGGAGGGACTACGAGCAGTACTTC. It encodes CASSLPSAGRDYEQYF.

The chain uses TRBV6-1 and TRBJ1-4; D is undetermined. V lost 2 bases, J lost 8 bases, and 9 bases lay in between. This CDR3 contains 13 residues. Germline values: CDR1 MNHNS, CDR2 SASEGT. The chain's CDR3 is CASSEPPREKLFF. The CDR3 coding sequence is TGTGCCAGCAGTGAACCCCCTAGAGAAAAACTGTTTTTT.

CDR3 amino acids: CASSPGTRYEQYF. The CDR3 DNA follows: TGCGCCAGCAGCCCCGGGACTCGGTACGAGCAGTACTTC. This chain uses TRBV5-1 with TRBJ2-7; a possible D gene is TRBD2 (6 bases). The CDR3 runs 13 residues. Germline V gene lookup returns CDR1 SGHRS and CDR2 YFSETQ. Trimming stripped 4 bases from V and 4 bases from J, with 12 bases between.

CDR3 DNA: TGTGCCAGCAGTCCGCGGACAGGGGCGAACACTGAAGCTTTCTTT. Its protein product is CASSPRTGANTEAFF. The chain combines TRBV28 with TRBJ1-1, with 9 bases that match TRBD1. V gave up 5 bases and J gave up 1 base; unmatched junction bases: 5. Germline loops: CDR1 MDHEN, CDR2 SYDVKM. The CDR3 extends over 15 amino acids. The full variable domain, with the rest looked up from reference TRBV28 and TRBJ1-1, is DVKVTQSSRYLVKRTGEKVFLECVQDMDHENMFWYRQDPGLGLRLIYFSYDVKMKEKGDIPEGYSVSREKKERFSLILESASTNQTSMYLCASSPRTGANTEAFFGQGTRLTVV.

This sequence joins TRBV6-8 and TRBJ2-1, with 7 nucleotides matching TRBD2. CDR1 and CDR2 from the germline V gene are MNHGY and SAAAGT. V trimming: 10 bases; J trimming: 2 bases; junction bases outside the gene matches: 8. The CDR3 runs to 14 residues. Here the CDR3 reads CATRSSGAYNEQFF. The CDR3 nucleotides are TGTGCCACCCGTTCCAGCGGGGCCTACAATGAGCAGTTCTTC.

The gene calls are TRBV10-3 and TRBJ2-7, with a weak D call TRBD2 (6 bases). The CDR3 spans 18 residues. V was shortened by 1 base and J by 7 bases, with 26 bases between the two germline ends. Germline lookup yields CDR1 ENHRY and CDR2 SYGVKD. CDR3 loop: CAISELPGLLPKGPEQYF. As DNA, the CDR3 is TGTGCCATCAGTGAGTTACCGGGACTCCTTCCTAAGGGCCCGGAGCAGTACTTC.